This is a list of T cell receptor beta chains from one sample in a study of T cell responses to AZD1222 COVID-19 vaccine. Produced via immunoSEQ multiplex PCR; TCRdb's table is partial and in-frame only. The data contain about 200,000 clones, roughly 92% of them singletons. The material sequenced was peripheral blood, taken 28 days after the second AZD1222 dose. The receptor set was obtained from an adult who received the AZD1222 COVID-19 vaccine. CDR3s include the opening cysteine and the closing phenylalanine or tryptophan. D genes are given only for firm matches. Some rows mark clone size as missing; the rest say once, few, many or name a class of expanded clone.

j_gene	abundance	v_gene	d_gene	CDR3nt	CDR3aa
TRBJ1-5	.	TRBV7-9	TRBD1	TGTGCCAGCAGCCAGGGGACAGGTAATCAGCCCCAGCATTTT	CASSQGTGNQPQHF
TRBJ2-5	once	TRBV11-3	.	TGTGCCAGCAGCGATACGCAGGGTTATGGTCAAGAGACCCAGTACTTC	CASSDTQGYGQETQYF
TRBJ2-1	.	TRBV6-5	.	TGTGCCAGCAGTTATGTCTATGAGCAGTTCTTC	CASSYVYEQFF
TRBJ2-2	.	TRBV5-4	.	TGTGCCAGCAGCTTAGAATCCGGGGAGCTGTTTTTT	CASSLESGELFF
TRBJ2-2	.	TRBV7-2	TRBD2	TGTGCCAGCAGCCCCCGGGCGGGGGCCGGGGAGCTGTTTTTT	CASSPRAGAGELFF
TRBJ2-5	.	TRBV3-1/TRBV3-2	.	TGTGCCAGCAGCCCCCAGCACCGGGGTTCCGAGACCCAGTACTTC	CASSPQHRGSETQYF
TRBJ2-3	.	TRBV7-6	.	TGTGCCAGCAGCTTAGCGCGGGCAGGCCTTAGCACAGATACGCAGTATTTT	CASSLARAGLSTDTQYF
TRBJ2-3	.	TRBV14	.	TGTGCCAGCAGCCCGCGGAGTCTAACAGATACGCAGTATTTT	CASSPRSLTDTQYF
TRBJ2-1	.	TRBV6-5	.	TGTGCCAGCAGTTCCCCCGGGCCTGCGAGGGATGAGCAGTTCTTC	CASSSPGPARDEQFF
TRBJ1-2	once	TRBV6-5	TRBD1	TGTGCCAGCAGCCCGACAGGGGGGTCCTATGGCTACACCTTC	CASSPTGGSYGYTF
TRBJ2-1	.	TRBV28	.	TGTGCCAGCAGAGACGGGACTTCACGCGAGCAGTTCTTC	CASRDGTSREQFF
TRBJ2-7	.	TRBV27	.	TGTGCCAGCAGTCCGCTGGGGGGCCCTGAGAACGAGCAGTACTTC	CASSPLGGPENEQYF
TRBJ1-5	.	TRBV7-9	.	TGTGCCAGCAGCTTAGTCAACAGCAATCAGCCCCAGCATTTT	CASSLVNSNQPQHF
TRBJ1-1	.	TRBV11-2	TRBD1	TGTGCCAGCAGCTTATGGGACAGAGATGAAGCTTTCTTT	CASSLWDRDEAFF
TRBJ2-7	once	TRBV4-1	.	TGCGCCAGCAGCCAAGGTCAGGACGGTACCTACGAGCAGTACTTC	CASSQGQDGTYEQYF
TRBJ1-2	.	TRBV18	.	TGTGCCAGCTCACCACCATCGGGGGCGCGGGGTAACTATGGCTACACCTTC	CASSPPSGARGNYGYTF
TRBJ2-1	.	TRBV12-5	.	TGTGCTAGTGGTCCCGGGGGCAATGAGCAGTTCTTC	CASGPGGNEQFF
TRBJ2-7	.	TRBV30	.	TGTGCCTGGAGTGTAGTCTATCTGACCTACGAGCAGTACTTC	CAWSVVYLTYEQYF
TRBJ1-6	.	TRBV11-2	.	TGTGCCAGCAGCTTGACAGCGTATAATTCACCCCTCCACTTT	CASSLTAYNSPLHF
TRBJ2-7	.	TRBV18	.	TGTGCCAGCTCACCGTCCAGCTCCTACGAGCAGTACTTC	CASSPSSSYEQYF
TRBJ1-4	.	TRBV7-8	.	TGTGCCAGCAGCCGAGACAGGAGGTCTGAAAAACTGTTTTTT	CASSRDRRSEKLFF
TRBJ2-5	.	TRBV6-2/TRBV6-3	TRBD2	TGTGCCAGCAGCCGGACTAGCGGGGGCCTCGGGGAGACCCAGTACTTC	CASSRTSGGLGETQYF
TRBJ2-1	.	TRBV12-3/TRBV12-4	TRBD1	TGTGCCAGCAGTATGGACAGGGTTACGTTCTTC	CASSMDRVTFF
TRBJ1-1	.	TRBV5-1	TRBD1	TGCGCCAGCAGCCTGAACTTCCGGGACAGGACGAACACTGAAGCTTTCTTT	CASSLNFRDRTNTEAFF
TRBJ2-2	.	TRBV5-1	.	TGCGCCAGCAGCTTGGGACCCAGCACCGGGGAGCTGTTTTTT	CASSLGPSTGELFF
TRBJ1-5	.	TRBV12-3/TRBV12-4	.	TGTGCCAGCAGTCACGGCGGGAATCAGCCCCAGCATTTT	CASSHGGNQPQHF
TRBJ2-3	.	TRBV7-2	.	TGTGCCAGCAGCTTTCGAGCAGAGGATACGCAGTATTTT	CASSFRAEDTQYF
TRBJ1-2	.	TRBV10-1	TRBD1	TGCGCCAGCAGTCCCGGGACAGCTCGCTGGGGCTATGGCTACACCTTC	CASSPGTARWGYGYTF
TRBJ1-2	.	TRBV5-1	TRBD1	TGCGCCAGCAGGCTTTCCGGGACAGAGACATATGGCTACACCTTC	CASRLSGTETYGYTF
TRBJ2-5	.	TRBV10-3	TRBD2	TGTGCCTCGGGACTAGCTCTTGAGACCCAGTACTTC	CASGLALETQYF
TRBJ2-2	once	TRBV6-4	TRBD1	TGTGCCAGCAGAAAAGACAGGGTCGGAACCGGGGAGCTGTTTTTT	CASRKDRVGTGELFF
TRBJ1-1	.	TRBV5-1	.	TGCGCCAGCAGCCGTACTGGAATGAACACTGAAGCTTTCTTT	CASSRTGMNTEAFF
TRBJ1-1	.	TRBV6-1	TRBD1	TGTGCCAGCAGTGAAGGGCAGACAGGGCGTGCTTTCTTT	CASSEGQTGRAFF
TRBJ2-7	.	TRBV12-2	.	TGTGCAAGTCGCTCCCAACACCGGGACAGGGTTAACTACGAGCAGTACTTC	CASRSQHRDRVNYEQYF
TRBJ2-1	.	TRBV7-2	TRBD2	TGTGCCAGCAGCTCCTACGGACTAGCGGGGGGCAGGGAGCAGTTCTTC	CASSSYGLAGGREQFF
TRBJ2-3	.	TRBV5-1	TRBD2	TGCGCCAGCAGCTTTGCGGGGGGGTCCGTGGCGGGTGATACGCAGTATTTT	CASSFAGGSVAGDTQYF
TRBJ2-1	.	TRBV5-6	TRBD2	TGTGCCAGCAGCTTGCGAGGGGCGGGGGTCAATGAGCAGTTCTTC	CASSLRGAGVNEQFF
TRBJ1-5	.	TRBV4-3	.	TGCGCCAGCAGCCAAGCGTTCGATCAGCCCCAGCATTTT	CASSQAFDQPQHF
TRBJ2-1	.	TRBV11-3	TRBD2	TGTGCCAGCATCCCGGACCCAGCGGGGGGGAATCGTAACAATGAGCAGTTCTTC	CASIPDPAGGNRNNEQFF
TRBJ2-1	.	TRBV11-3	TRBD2	TGTGCCAGCAGCTCTTCCGGGACTAGCCTATGGGAGCAGTTCTTC	CASSSSGTSLWEQFF
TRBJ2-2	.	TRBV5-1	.	TGCGCCAGCAGCTTGGGGGAGGACAGATCGCCGACCGGGGAGCTGTTTTTT	CASSLGEDRSPTGELFF
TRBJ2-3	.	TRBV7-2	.	TGTGCCAGCAGTAACCAGCTTGGAGATACGCAGTATTTT	CASSNQLGDTQYF
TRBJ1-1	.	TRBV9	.	TGTGCCAGCAGCGTCGAGGCAATGAACACTGAAGCTTTCTTT	CASSVEAMNTEAFF
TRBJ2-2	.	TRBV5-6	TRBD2	TGTGCCAGCAGCTTGGGTCGCGCCGGGAGGGACACCGGGGAGCTGTTTTTT	CASSLGRAGRDTGELFF
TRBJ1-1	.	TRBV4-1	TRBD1	TGCGCCAGCAGCCCACAAGAGGACAGGGCGAACGAAGCTTTCTTT	CASSPQEDRANEAFF